This TCR beta chain is drawn from a study of preoperative IRX-2 immunotherapy in early breast cancer. This sample's treatment: preoperative locoregional IRX-2 cytokine immunotherapy. This phase Ib study tested locoregional IRX-2 cytokine immunotherapy given before surgery. Germline V CDR1 and CDR2: SGHAT, FQNNGV. This CDR3 comprises 12 residues. V lost 5 bases, J lost 2 bases, and 6 bases lay in between. Sequenced by immunoSEQ multiplex PCR; TCRdb stores in-frame clones only, minus some. The data contain tens of thousands of clones, 90% to 95% of them singletons. J is TRBJ2-5 and V is TRBV11-2, with unresolved D. This specimen was acquired from a patient treated with IRX-2 immunotherapy. The receptor comes from a human donor with breast cancer. This CDR3 reads CASSTIQETQYF. The CDR3 DNA reads TGTGCCAGCAGCACTATACAAGAGACCCAGTACTTC.